This T cell receptor (beta chain) was sequenced in a study of T cells after yellow fever vaccination. V shed 1 base and J 4 bases; nucleotides not matched to a gene: 7. This CDR3 is built from 14 residues. Germline V gene data show CDR1 as SQVTM and CDR2 as ANQGSEA. This clonotype was counted at least ten times. 5'RACE template switching produced TCR cDNA carrying a universal primer site and UMIs. Each CDR3 protein gets one entry after TCRdb re-called the 5' RACE reads with MiXCR. This sample carries about 330,000 distinct CDR3 sequences, 4.1% of them seen once, and the ten largest clones take about 26%.

The gene calls are TRBV29-1 and TRBJ2-7, with 7 bases aligning to TRBD1. This sequence originates from a man in his late teens or twenties who received the YFV17D yellow fever vaccine. The material was PBMCs, obtained 5 days after the yellow fever booster vaccination. The CDR3 reads CSVEVLGQNYEQYF. Written as DNA, the CDR3 is TGCAGCGTTGAAGTCCTGGGACAGAATTACGAGCAGTACTTC.